This paragraph reports one T cell receptor beta chain. Its antigen remains unidentified. Base qualities were left out, and no much larger clone turns up one base away. The data are from a study of blood T cell repertoires in COVID-19 (TCRdb year 2020). Study-level background: Samples from collaborators originated in the United States, Italy and Spain and spanned both the acute and convalescent phases of COVID-19. The prospective study material was composed of cDNA or gDNA derived from T cells, B-cell-depleted T cells, or PBMCs. Subjects who had been exposed to COVID-19, were actively infected with it, or had recovered from it provided the deeply sampled blood TCRbeta repertoires that made up the dataset. The repertoires were made available in a free public database intended to serve as a resource for research on the immune response to SARS-CoV-2. Samples were obtained from the ongoing ImmuneRACE study (first 160 participants) and from 1,254 subjects provided by 6 global collaborators. Sample metadata almost always included a de-identified subject ID, COVID-19 status, age in years and sex. Where HLA class I and class II types were available, the types were taken from metadata supplied by the sample provider, not from assay-based typing.

Participants in the prospective study were aged about 18 to 95 years, lived in more than 20 United States geographic areas, and enrolled through a virtual design. Cohort assignment in the prospective study relied on participant-reported clinical history from a screening survey and a study questionnaire. Exposed participants were defined as having been in contact with someone with a PCR-confirmed or clinician-diagnosed COVID-19 case within 2 weeks of study entry. Mobile phlebotomists in the prospective study collected whole blood, serum and a nasopharyngeal or oropharyngeal swab from every participant. Participants in the prospective study had the option to provide additional blood draws and questionnaires over a 2-month period. Before DNA extraction, prospective study blood samples were shipped either frozen or at room temperature. TCRbeta CDR3 regions were amplified from genomic DNA by means of the immunoSEQ Assay, a bias-controlled multiplex PCR. Regarding the original processing steps: The number of nucleated cells in each sample was estimated by amplification of reference gene primers within the assay. To quantify the absolute abundance of each unique TCRbeta CDR3 rearrangement, sequence reads were collapsed and filtered. For each sample, productive Simpson clonality was calculated as the square root of Simpson's diversity index across productive rearrangements. What TCRdb holds here is the immuneACCESS table cut down to in-frame rearrangements. Part of the clones is not present; checked against another copy, under half of the missing clones reflect an unresolved V gene, and the others are unexplained. D and trimming were read from the DNA, whereas the V and J calls and clone size are those reported in that table. Present in this sample are some 340,000 clones, 90% of which were seen just once. The top ten clonotypes cover about 4.2% of the sample.

The CDR3 runs 15 amino acids, cysteine and phenylalanine included. The read is trimmed to its CDR3 DNA, 45 bases read in frame from base 1. What the study reported, not specific to this receptor: The amount of clinical and demographic metadata varied by source and participant and was provided uncurated.

The sequenced sample was PBMCs or T cells enriched from blood (not recorded which). The chain links TRBV21-1 with TRBJ1-1; the table's D call TRBD1 went unverified against the DNA. TRBV21-1 corresponds to a pseudogene. This sequence was found in a woman in her twenties or thirties who had been exposed to COVID-19. The CDR3 sequence is CASRDRGRVDTEAFF. The nucleotide sequence reads as follows: TGTGCCAGCAGAGACAGGGGGCGCGTTGACACTGAAGCTTTCTTT.